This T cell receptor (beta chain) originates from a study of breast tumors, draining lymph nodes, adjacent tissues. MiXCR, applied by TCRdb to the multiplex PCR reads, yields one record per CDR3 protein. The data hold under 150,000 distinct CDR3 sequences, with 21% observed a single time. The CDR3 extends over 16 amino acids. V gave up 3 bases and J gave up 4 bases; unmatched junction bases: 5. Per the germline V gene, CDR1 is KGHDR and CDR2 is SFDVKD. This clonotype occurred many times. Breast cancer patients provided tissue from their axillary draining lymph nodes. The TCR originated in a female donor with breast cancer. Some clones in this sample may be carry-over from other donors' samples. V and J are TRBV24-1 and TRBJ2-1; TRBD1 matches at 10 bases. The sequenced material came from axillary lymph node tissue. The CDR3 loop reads CATSDPGTGVYNEQFF. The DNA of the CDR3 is TGTGCCACCAGTGATCCCGGGACAGGGGTTTACAATGAGCAGTTCTTC.